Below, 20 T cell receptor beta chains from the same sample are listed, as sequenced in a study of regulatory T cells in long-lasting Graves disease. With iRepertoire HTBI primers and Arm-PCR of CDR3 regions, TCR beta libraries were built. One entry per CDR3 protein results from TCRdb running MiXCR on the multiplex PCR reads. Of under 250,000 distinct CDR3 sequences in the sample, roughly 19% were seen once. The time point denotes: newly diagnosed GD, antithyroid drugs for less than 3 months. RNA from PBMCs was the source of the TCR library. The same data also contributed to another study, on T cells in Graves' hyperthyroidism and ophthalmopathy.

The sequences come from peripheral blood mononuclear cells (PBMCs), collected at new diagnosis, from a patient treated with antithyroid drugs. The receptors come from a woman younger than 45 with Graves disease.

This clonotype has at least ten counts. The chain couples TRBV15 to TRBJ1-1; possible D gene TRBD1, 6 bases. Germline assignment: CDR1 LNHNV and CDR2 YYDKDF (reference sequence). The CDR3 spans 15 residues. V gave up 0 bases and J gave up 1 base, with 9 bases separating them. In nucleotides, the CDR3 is TGTGCCACCAGCAGAGATAACAGGGCGAACACTGAAGCTTTCTTT. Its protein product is CATSRDNRANTEAFF.

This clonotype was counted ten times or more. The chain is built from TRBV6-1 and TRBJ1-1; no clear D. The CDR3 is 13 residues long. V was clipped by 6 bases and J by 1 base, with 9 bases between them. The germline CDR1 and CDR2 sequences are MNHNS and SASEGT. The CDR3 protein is CASRRSQNTEAFF. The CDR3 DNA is TGTGCCAGCAGGCGTTCGCAGAACACTGAAGCTTTCTTT.

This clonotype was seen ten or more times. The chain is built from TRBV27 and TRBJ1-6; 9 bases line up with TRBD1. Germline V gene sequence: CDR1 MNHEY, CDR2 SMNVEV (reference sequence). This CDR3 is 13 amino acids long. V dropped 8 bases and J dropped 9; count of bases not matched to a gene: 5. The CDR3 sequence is CASQDRGFSPLHF. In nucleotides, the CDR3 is TGTGCCAGCCAGGACAGGGGCTTTTCACCCCTCCACTTT.

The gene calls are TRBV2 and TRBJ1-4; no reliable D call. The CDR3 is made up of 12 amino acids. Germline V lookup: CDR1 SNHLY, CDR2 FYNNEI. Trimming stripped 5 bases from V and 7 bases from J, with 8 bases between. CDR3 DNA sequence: TGTGCCAGCAGTATGGAGAGTGAAAAACTGTTTTTT. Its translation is CASSMESEKLFF.

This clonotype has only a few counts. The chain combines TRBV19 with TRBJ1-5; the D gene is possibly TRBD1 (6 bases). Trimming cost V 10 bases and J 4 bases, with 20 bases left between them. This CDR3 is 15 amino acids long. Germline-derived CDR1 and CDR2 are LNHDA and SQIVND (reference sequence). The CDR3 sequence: CATAQQGMGNQPQHF. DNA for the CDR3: TGTGCCACCGCCCAACAGGGAATGGGGAATCAGCCCCAGCATTTT. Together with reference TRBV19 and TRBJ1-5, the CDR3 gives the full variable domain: DGGITQSPKYLFRKEGQNVTLSCEQNLNHDAMYWYRQDPGQGLRLIYYSQIVNDFQKGDIAEGYSVSREKKESFPLTVTSAQKNPTAFYLCATAQQGMGNQPQHFGDGTRLSIL.

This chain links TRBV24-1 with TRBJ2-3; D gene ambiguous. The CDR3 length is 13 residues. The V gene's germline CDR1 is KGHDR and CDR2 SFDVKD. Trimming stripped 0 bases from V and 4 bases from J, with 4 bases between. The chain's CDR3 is CATSDLRADTQYF. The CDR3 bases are TGTGCCACCAGTGATTTGCGGGCAGATACGCAGTATTTT.

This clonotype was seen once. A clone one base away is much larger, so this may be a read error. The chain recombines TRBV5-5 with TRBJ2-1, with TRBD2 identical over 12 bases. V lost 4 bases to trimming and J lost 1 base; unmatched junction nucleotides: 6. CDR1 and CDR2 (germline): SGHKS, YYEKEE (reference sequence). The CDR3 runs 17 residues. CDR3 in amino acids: CASSLSGTSGSYNEQFF. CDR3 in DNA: TGTGCCAGCAGCCTTTCCGGGACTAGCGGGTCCTACAATGAGCAGTTCTTC. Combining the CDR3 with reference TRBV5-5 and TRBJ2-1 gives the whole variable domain DAGVTQSPTHLIKTRGQQVTLRCSPISGHKSVSWYQQVLGQGPQFIFQYYEKEERGRGNFPDRFSARQFPNYSSELNVNALLLGDSALYLCASSLSGTSGSYNEQFFGPGTRLTVL.

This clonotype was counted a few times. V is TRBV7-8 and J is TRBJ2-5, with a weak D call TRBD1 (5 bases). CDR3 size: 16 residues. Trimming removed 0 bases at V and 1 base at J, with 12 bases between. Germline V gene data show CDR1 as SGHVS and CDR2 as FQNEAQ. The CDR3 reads CASSLAGAGFQETQYF. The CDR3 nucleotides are TGTGCCAGCAGCTTAGCTGGGGCAGGGTTCCAAGAGACCCAGTACTTC.

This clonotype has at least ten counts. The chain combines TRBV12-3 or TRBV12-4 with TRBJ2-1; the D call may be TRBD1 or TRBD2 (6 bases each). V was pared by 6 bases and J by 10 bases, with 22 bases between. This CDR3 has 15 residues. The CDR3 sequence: CASSRRDKHGGEQFF. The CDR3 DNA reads TGTGCCAGCAGCCGACGGGACAAACATGGAGGGGAGCAGTTCTTC.

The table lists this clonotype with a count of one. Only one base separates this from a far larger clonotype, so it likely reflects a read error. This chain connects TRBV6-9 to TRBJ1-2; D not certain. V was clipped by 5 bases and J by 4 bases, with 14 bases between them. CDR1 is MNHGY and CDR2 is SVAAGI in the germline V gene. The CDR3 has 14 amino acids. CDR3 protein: CASSERGPAYGYTF. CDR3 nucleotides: TGTGCCAGCAGTGAACGAGGGCCAGCCTATGGCTACACCTTC.

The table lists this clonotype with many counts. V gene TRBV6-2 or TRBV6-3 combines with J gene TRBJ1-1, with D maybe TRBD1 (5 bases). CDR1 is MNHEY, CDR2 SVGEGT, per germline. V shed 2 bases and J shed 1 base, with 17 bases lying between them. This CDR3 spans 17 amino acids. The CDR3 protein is CASSYDRQRNWNTEAFF. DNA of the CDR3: TGTGCCAGCAGTTACGACCGACAGCGCAACTGGAACACTGAAGCTTTCTTT.

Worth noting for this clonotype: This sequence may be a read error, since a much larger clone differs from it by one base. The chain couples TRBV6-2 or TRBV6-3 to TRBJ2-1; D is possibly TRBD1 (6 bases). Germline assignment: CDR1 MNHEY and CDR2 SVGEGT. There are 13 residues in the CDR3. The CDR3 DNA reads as TGTACCAGCAGTGAGACAGGTATGCATGAGCAGTTCTTC. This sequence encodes CTSSETGMHEQFF.

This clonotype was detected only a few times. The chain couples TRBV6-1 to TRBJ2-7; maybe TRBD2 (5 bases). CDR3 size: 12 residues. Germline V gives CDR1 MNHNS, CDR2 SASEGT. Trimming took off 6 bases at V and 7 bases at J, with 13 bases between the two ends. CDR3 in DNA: TGTGCCAGCAGCAGCCACGGCGGGGAGCAGTACTTC. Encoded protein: CASSSHGGEQYF.

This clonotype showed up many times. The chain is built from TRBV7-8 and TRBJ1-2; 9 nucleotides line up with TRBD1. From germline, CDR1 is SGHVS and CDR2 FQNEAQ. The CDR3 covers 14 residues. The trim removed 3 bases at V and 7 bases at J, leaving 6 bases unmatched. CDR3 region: CASSFPGQGGGYTF. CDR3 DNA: TGTGCCAGCAGCTTTCCGGGACAGGGCGGTGGCTACACCTTC.

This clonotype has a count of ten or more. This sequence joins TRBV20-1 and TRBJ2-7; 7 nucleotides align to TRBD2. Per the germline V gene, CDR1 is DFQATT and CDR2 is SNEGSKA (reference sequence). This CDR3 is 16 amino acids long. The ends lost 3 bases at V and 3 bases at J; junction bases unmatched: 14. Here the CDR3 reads CSASGGAAGTRYEQYF. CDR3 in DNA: TGCAGTGCTAGCGGTGGGGCAGCGGGGACTCGCTACGAGCAGTACTTC.

The CDR3 loop is CASGPRIAGTDYEQYF. The DNA of the CDR3 is TGTGCTAGTGGCCCACGGATCGCCGGGACAGACTACGAGCAGTACTTC. The chain uses TRBV12-5 and TRBJ2-7; the match to TRBD1 covers 7 bases. CDR3 size: 16 residues. Germline values: CDR1 LGHNT, CDR2 FRNRAP. The V gene end was trimmed by 6 bases and the J gene end by 3 bases; junction bases not matched to a gene: 14.

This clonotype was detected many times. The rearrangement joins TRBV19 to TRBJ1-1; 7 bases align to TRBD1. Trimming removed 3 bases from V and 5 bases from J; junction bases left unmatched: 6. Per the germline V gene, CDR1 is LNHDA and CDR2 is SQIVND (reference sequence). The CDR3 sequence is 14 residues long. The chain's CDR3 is CASSMRQGWTEAFF. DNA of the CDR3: TGTGCCAGTAGTATGAGACAGGGCTGGACTGAAGCTTTCTTT.

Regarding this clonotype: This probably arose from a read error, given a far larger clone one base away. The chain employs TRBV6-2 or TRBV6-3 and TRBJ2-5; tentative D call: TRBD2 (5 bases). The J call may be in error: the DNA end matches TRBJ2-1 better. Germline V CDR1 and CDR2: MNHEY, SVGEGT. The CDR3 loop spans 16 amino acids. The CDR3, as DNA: TGTGCCGGCAGCGGACGGAGTGGTGGTATGTTAAATGAGCAGTTCTTC. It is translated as CAGSGRSGGMLNEQFF.

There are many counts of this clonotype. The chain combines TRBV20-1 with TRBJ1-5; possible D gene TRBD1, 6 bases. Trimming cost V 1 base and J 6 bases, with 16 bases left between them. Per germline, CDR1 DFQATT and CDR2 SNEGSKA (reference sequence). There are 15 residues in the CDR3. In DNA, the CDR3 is TGCAGTGCTAGAGTGATATCGGGGGGCCGTCAGCCCCAGCATTTT. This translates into CSARVISGGRQPQHF.

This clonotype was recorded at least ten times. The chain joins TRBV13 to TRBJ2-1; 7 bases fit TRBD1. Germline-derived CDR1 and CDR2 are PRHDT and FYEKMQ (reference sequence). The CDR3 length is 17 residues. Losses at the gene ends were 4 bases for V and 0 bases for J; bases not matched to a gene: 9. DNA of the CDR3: TGTGCCAGCAGCTCACGAGTACAGGGGAGCTCCTACAATGAGCAGTTCTTC. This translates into CASSSRVQGSSYNEQFF.